The rows below give T cell receptor beta chains drawn from one sample of a study of T cells in Graves' hyperthyroidism and ophthalmopathy. TCRdb reprocessed the multiplex PCR reads via MiXCR and lists one record per CDR3 protein. The sample records a few hundred thousand distinct CDR3 sequences, 40% to 55% being singletons. Sequencing was performed on peripheral blood or thyroid tissue (not recorded which). The source of these receptors is a woman under 30 with Graves' hyperthyroidism. Each CDR3 is given with its conserved first and last residue. D genes are given only for firm matches. Not all rows give a size; the values are once, few, many and, for expanded clones, a class.

cdr3_aa	cdr3_nt	clone_size	d_call	v_call	j_call
CASSEQVTTDTQYF	TGTGCCAGCAGTGAGCAAGTTACCACAGATACGCAGTATTTT	few	NA	TRBV2	TRBJ2-3
CASTTDGGNTEAFF	TGTGCCAGCACCACGGACGGGGGGAACACTGAAGCTTTCTTT	NA	NA	TRBV15	TRBJ1-1
CQQPTTSGSYEQYF	TGCCAGCAGCCAACGACTAGCGGGAGCTACGAGCAGTACTTC	NA	TRBD2	TRBV29-1	TRBJ2-7
CSARAERTPRETQYF	TGCAGTGCTAGAGCTGAACGGACTCCCCGGGAGACCCAGTACTTC	many	NA	TRBV20-1	TRBJ2-5
CASSGHSRETQYF	TGTGCCAGCAGTGGGCATAGTCGCGAGACCCAGTACTTC	few	NA	TRBV10-3	TRBJ2-5
CSVEGTDGSYGYTF	TGCAGCGTTGAAGGGACAGATGGGTCTTACGGCTACACCTTC	NA	NA	TRBV29-1	TRBJ1-2
CASNTKFGQLEAFF	TGCGCCAGCAACACTAAATTTGGACAGCTTGAAGCTTTCTTT	few	NA	TRBV5-1	TRBJ1-1
CASSLSGTGIGYTF	TGTGCCAGCAGTTTGTCCGGGACAGGGATCGGCTACACCTTC	once	TRBD1	TRBV2	TRBJ1-2
CSANTGRVRNTIYF	TGCAGTGCTAATACTGGCAGAGTCAGAAACACCATATATTTT	NA	NA	TRBV20-1	TRBJ1-3
CSFVQGSDYTF	TGCAGCTTTGTACAGGGTTCTGACTACACCTTC	NA	NA	TRBV29-1	TRBJ1-2
CASPIPGQGARTGELFF	TGTGCCAGCCCAATACCGGGACAGGGGGCGAGGACCGGGGAGCTGTTTTTT	NA	TRBD1	TRBV7-9	TRBJ2-2
CASSRTGGLGEKLFF	TGTGCCAGCAGTCGTACAGGGGGCCTGGGTGAAAAACTGTTTTTT	once	TRBD1	TRBV2	TRBJ1-4
CAWSESGGYTF	TGTGCCTGGAGTGAGAGCGGTGGCTACACCTTC	few	NA	TRBV30	TRBJ1-2
CASGLRTVANYGYTF	TGTGCCAGCGGTCTAAGGACGGTAGCTAACTATGGCTACACCTTC	few	NA	TRBV12-3/TRBV12-4	TRBJ1-2
CASSLSPQGSYGYTF	TGTGCCAGCAGTTTATCCCCCCAGGGAAGCTATGGCTACACCTTC	NA	NA	TRBV7-6	TRBJ1-2